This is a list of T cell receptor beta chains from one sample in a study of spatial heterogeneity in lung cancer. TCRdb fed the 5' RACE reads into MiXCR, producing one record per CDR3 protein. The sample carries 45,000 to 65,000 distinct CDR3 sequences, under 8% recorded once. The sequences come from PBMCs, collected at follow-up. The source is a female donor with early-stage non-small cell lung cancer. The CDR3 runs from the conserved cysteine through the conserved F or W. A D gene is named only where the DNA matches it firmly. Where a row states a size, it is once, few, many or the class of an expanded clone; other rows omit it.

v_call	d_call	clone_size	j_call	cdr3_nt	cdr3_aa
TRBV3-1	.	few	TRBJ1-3	TGTGCCAGCAGCCAAGCGCTGTTAAACACCATATATTTT	CASSQALLNTIYF
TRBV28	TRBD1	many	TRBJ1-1	TGTGCCAGCAGTGTCGGGGGACAGCTAAACACTGAAGCTTTCTTT	CASSVGGQLNTEAFF
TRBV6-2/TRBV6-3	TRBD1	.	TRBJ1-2	TGTGCCAGCAAATCGGGACAGTCTCCCTATGGCTACACCTTC	CASKSGQSPYGYTF
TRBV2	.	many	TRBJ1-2	TGTGCCAGCAGTGAAGGCCCGAGGTATGGCTACACCTTC	CASSEGPRYGYTF
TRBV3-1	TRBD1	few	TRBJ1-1	TGTGCCAGCAGCCACAGGGGGCGAGGGGACACTGAAGCTTTCTTT	CASSHRGRGDTEAFF
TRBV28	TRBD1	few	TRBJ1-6	TGTGCCACCCTTTTCACAGGGGGATCACCCCTCCACTTT	CATLFTGGSPLHF
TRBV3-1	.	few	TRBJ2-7	TGTGCCAGCAGCCAAGATTTGGTGAGGGGTCACGAGCAGTACTTC	CASSQDLVRGHEQYF
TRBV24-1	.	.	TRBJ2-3	TGTGCCACCGGGGACCCGAGGGTTGGGTTCCACAGGGATACGCAGTATTTT	CATGDPRVGFHRDTQYF
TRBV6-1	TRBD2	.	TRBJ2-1	TGTGCCAGCAGATATATACTAGCGGGGGGCCTCAATGAGCAGTTCTTC	CASRYILAGGLNEQFF
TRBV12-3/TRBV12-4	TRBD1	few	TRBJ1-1	TGTGCCAGCAGCGAGACAGGGGGCTTCACTGAAGCTTTCTTT	CASSETGGFTEAFF
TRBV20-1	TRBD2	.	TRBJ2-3	TGCAGCGTCCCCCCCGGGTGGGGGGGAGGAGATACGCAGTATTTT	CSVPPGWGGGDTQYF
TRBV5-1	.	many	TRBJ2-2	TGCGCCAGCAGCTTGGACCCGATGGGGGAGCTGTTTTTT	CASSLDPMGELFF
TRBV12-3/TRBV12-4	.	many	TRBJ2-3	TGTGCCAGCAGTTTGACGACGGAGACAGATACGCAGTATTTT	CASSLTTETDTQYF
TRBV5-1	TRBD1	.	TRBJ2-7	TGCGCCAGCAGCTTAGGGGGCGGAGCGGACGAGCAGTACTTC	CASSLGGGADEQYF
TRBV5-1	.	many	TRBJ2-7	TGCGCCAGCAGCTCCCAGGGGGGGCGCCACGAGCAGTACTTC	CASSSQGGRHEQYF
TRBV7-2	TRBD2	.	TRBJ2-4	TGTGCCAGCAGCTCCCAGGGTGGACTAGCGGTAAACATTCAGTACTTC	CASSSQGGLAVNIQYF
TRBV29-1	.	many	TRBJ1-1	TGCAGCGTTGGAGACAACGACTCCCCTCGGACTGAAGCTTTCTTT	CSVGDNDSPRTEAFF
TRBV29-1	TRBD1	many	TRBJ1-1	TGCAGCGTTGAATTGACAGGGGTGAACACTGAAGCTTTCTTT	CSVELTGVNTEAFF
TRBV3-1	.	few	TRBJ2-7	TGTGCCAGCGGCTACAGATACGAGCAGTACTTC	CASGYRYEQYF
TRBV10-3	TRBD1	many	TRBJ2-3	TGTGCCATCGGGACAGGTGGGGCAGATACGCAGTATTTT	CAIGTGGADTQYF
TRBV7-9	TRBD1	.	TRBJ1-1	TGTGCCAGCAGCGGCTGGGACAGGGGGGGCACTGAAGCTTTCTTT	CASSGWDRGGTEAFF
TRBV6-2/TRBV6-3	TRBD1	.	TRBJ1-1	TGTGCCAGCAGCTTCAAAGGGGGCCAGACTGAAGCTTTCTTT	CASSFKGGQTEAFF
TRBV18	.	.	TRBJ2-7	TGTGCCAGCTCACCTGGGCAAATGAGCTCCTACGAGCAGTACTTC	CASSPGQMSSYEQYF